This T cell receptor (beta chain) is drawn from a study of shared clonotypes between healthy human individuals. Study summary: Ranging from 18 to 49 in age, donors were a couple of women and a few men. Study-level results: Clonotype sharing among donors was expected to depend on sequencing depth. The researchers took only blood, and tissue repertoires probably look different.

In this sample, this clone turned up once. Its antigen is undetermined. V lost 6 bases, J lost 0 bases, and 4 bases stayed unmatched. The germline gives CDR1 MNHEY, CDR2 SVGAGI. CDR3 length: 14 residues. At the deep level, the assay was run. Sequenced by immunoSEQ multiplex PCR; TCRdb stores in-frame clones only, minus some. Of approximately 1.5 million clones listed, about 98.5% are singletons. This clonotype was sampled from a man aged 25 to 45 in good health. The source material was naive CD4+ T cells sorted from blood. Subset specified: CD45RA+ positively selected. The rearrangement uses TRBV6-5 and TRBJ2-7; 8 bases line up with TRBD1. The CDR3, as DNA: TGTGCCAGCAGAAGGACAGGGAGCTCCTACGAGCAGTACTTC. Translation gives CASRRTGSSYEQYF.